Below, one T cell receptor (beta chain) is given with its context. Its cognate antigen is unknown. PCR amplification relied on 60 Vbeta primers (plus 13 Jbeta primers). Sequencing used immunoSEQ multiplex PCR; TCRdb keeps in-frame clones, though not all of them. The sample records approximately 140,000 clones, roughly 81% being singletons. At collection, donors were nominally healthy, but unrecorded immune exposures were probable. This entry is derived from a study of cytomegalovirus exposure and HLA in healthy donors. The V end was cut by 8 bases, the J end by 1 base, with 11 bases between. From germline, CDR1 is SGHAT and CDR2 FQNNGV. The CDR3 contains 13 residues. Study-wide points: Associated with cytomegalovirus, according to the listing, were 164 TCR beta chains. As a later analysis showed, a missense DCLRE1C variant was linked to trimming of TCR beta V- and J-genes. For cytomegalovirus status, the classifier reportedly gave diagnoses with high specificity and sensitivity.

Specimen: PBMCs. V is TRBV11-2 and J is TRBJ2-5; D might be TRBD2 (6 bases). This clonotype originated in a female donor in good health and CMV-seronegative. The CDR3, as DNA: TGTGCCAGCTCACGGGGGAGCCAAGAGACCCAGTACTTC. Amino acid sequence: CASSRGSQETQYF.